The 26 T cell receptor beta chains presented below share a single source sample, sequenced in a study of T cell responses to AZD1222 COVID-19 vaccine. Clones were sequenced by immunoSEQ multiplex PCR, and TCRdb holds only the in-frame ones, with some missing. The sample yields over 120,000 clones, around 90% seen once. Sequencing was performed on peripheral blood, taken on day 0 of AZD1222 vaccination. These receptors all come from an adult in good health.

J is TRBJ2-2 and V is TRBV18; 11 positions agree with TRBD2. The CDR3 runs to 17 residues. Germline CDR1 is KGHSH and CDR2 is LQKENI. V dropped 3 bases and J dropped 0; count of bases not matched to a gene: 3. The CDR3 bases are TGTGCCAGCTCACCCCCGGGACTAGCGGCGAACACCGGGGAGCTGTTTTTT. It codes for CASSPPGLAANTGELFF.

This clone came up once. The gene calls are TRBV2 and TRBJ1-5; D may be TRBD1 (5 bases). The CDR3 covers 16 residues. Per germline, CDR1 SNHLY and CDR2 FYNNEI. The V gene lost 1 base and the J gene lost 1 base, with 11 bases spanning the gap. CDR3 amino acids: CASSEVSTASNQPQHF. In nucleotides, the CDR3 is TGTGCCAGCAGTGAAGTGTCGACAGCAAGCAATCAGCCCCAGCATTTT.

The chain recombines TRBV7-2 with TRBJ2-3, with D hard to call. V was cut by 6 bases and J by 5 bases, with 9 bases left in between. The CDR3 loop spans 12 amino acids. Germline V CDR1 and CDR2: SGHTA, FQGNSA. The CDR3 sequence is CASSLMGDTQYF. The CDR3 DNA is TGTGCCAGCAGTCTGATGGGAGATACGCAGTATTTT.

This rearrangement joins TRBV27 to TRBJ2-3; 7 bases fit TRBD1. CDR3 length: 15 amino acids. The V gene's germline CDR1 is MNHEY and CDR2 SMNVEV (reference sequence). J gave up 2 bases and V 2 bases, and 4 bases lay outside the gene matches. CDR3 nucleotide sequence: TGTGCCAGCAGTTTACGAGACAGGGCCACAGATACGCAGTATTTT. Protein sequence: CASSLRDRATDTQYF.

V gene TRBV6-2 or TRBV6-3 combines with J gene TRBJ2-7, with 9 positions matching TRBD2. The CDR3 loop spans 15 amino acids. The V gene's germline CDR1 is MNHEY and CDR2 SVGEGT. V was clipped by 2 bases and J by 2 bases; unmatched bases: 4. The chain's CDR3 is CASSYDGGGAYEQYF. The CDR3 coding sequence is TGTGCCAGCAGTTACGACGGCGGGGGGGCCTACGAGCAGTACTTC.

The chain uses TRBV3-1 (or the pseudogene TRBV3-2) and TRBJ2-7, with 9 bases fitting TRBD1. This CDR3 spans 18 amino acids. Germline values: CDR1 LGHDT, CDR2 YNNKEL (reference sequence). The ends lost 0 bases at V and 0 bases at J; junction bases unmatched: 9. The CDR3 DNA sequence: TGTGCCAGCAGCCAAGATCTTATGCCGACAGGGGGCTCCTACGAGCAGTACTTC. Its translation: CASSQDLMPTGGSYEQYF.

The gene calls are TRBV3-1 (or the pseudogene TRBV3-2) and TRBJ1-2, with D perhaps matching TRBD1 (5 bases). Per germline, CDR1 LGHDT and CDR2 YNNKEL (reference sequence). The V end was cut by 1 base, the J end by 4 bases, with 10 bases between. This CDR3 has 14 residues. CDR3: CASSQGSGPYGYTF. Written as DNA, the CDR3 is TGTGCCAGCAGCCAAGGGTCGGGACCCTATGGCTACACCTTC.

The V call is TRBV5-6, the J call TRBJ1-4; 8 positions match TRBD1. V gave up 5 bases and J gave up 2 bases; unmatched junction bases: 5. The CDR3 spans 15 residues. Germline V gene data show CDR1 as SGHDT and CDR2 as YYEEEE. The CDR3 coding sequence is TGTGCCAGCAGTGACACAGGGGGGACTAATGAAAAACTGTTTTTT. It encodes CASSDTGGTNEKLFF.

This clone was detected a few times. The chain joins TRBV7-3 to TRBJ2-5, with a possible D match to TRBD2 (6 bases). V shed 2 bases and J shed 1 base, with 14 bases lying between them. The CDR3 sequence is 16 residues long. Germline V CDR1 and CDR2: SGHTA, FQGTGA. CDR3 loop: CASSLGWRAGQETQYF. CDR3 bases: TGTGCCAGCAGCTTAGGTTGGAGGGCGGGCCAAGAGACCCAGTACTTC.

The chain combines TRBV27 with TRBJ1-1, with a weak D call TRBD1 (5 bases). This CDR3 is 14 amino acids long. The ends were cut back, 2 bases at V and 5 bases at J, with 12 bases in the middle. Germline CDR1 reads MNHEY; CDR2 reads SMNVEV (reference sequence). The CDR3 is CASSLVGGGTEAFF. In DNA form, the CDR3 reads TGTGCCAGCAGTTTAGTTGGGGGAGGAACTGAAGCTTTCTTT.

The chain has TRBV18 and TRBJ1-1; D gene uncertain. V was clipped by 5 bases and J by 1 base, with 8 bases between them. The CDR3 is made up of 13 amino acids. From germline, CDR1 is KGHSH and CDR2 LQKENI. CDR3 region: CASSWEPNTEAFF. CDR3 nucleotides: TGTGCCAGCTCATGGGAACCGAACACTGAAGCTTTCTTT.

CDR3 region: CASSYTRNYGYTF. The CDR3 DNA is TGTGCCAGCAGTTACACGCGGAACTATGGCTACACCTTC. The V gene is TRBV6-5, the J gene TRBJ1-2; D uncertain. V was clipped by 2 bases and J by 2 bases, with 6 bases between them. This CDR3 is built from 13 residues. Germline values: CDR1 MNHEY, CDR2 SVGAGI.

Here the CDR3 reads CASLPGKGDTEAFF. CDR3 nucleotide sequence: TGTGCCAGCCTTCCAGGGAAGGGGGACACTGAAGCTTTCTTT. The chain employs TRBV5-4 and TRBJ1-1; D may be TRBD1 (6 bases). Germline V gene sequence: CDR1 SGHNT, CDR2 YYREEE (reference sequence). The CDR3 extends over 14 amino acids. Trimming cost V 7 bases and J 3 bases, with 16 bases left between them. The full variable domain, with the rest looked up from reference TRBV5-4 and TRBJ1-1, is ETGVTQSPTHLIKTRGQQVTLRCSSQSGHNTVSWYQQALGQGPQFIFQYYREEENGRGNFPPRFSGLQFPNYSSELNVNALELDDSALYLCASLPGKGDTEAFFGQGTRLTVV.

In this sample, this clone turned up once. The rearrangement links TRBV4-2 to TRBJ1-6, with D possibly being TRBD1 (5 bases). The CDR3 spans 17 residues. V lost 3 bases and J 9 bases, leaving 21 bases between the germline ends. The germline CDR1 and CDR2 sequences are LGHNA and YNFKEQ. The CDR3 DNA reads as TGTGCCAGCAGCCATCCATTACAAAATGACAGATTTTCACCCCTCCACTTT. Translation: CASSHPLQNDRFSPLHF.

V usage is TRBV6-2 or TRBV6-3 and J usage is TRBJ1-1; 7 bases line up with TRBD1. Germline lookup yields CDR1 MNHEY and CDR2 SVGEGT. CDR3 length equals 14 residues. With 5 bases clipped from V and 4 bases from J, the junction kept 7 bases outside the gene matches. The CDR3 loop is CASSTTNRGTEAFF. For the CDR3, the DNA is TGTGCCAGCAGTACGACAAACAGGGGCACTGAAGCTTTCTTT.

The chain has TRBV15 and TRBJ1-1, with no clear D. Trimming removed 8 bases from V and 2 bases from J, with 9 bases in between. This CDR3 is 12 amino acids long. Germline lookup yields CDR1 LNHNV and CDR2 YYDKDF (reference sequence). Here the CDR3 reads CATRVLNTEAFF. For the CDR3, the DNA is TGTGCCACCCGAGTGCTTAACACTGAAGCTTTCTTT.

The chain has TRBV9 and TRBJ2-7; TRBD1 matches at 8 bases. V shed 2 bases and J 5 bases; nucleotides not matched to a gene: 12. CDR1 SGDLS and CDR2 YYNGEE come from the germline V gene. This CDR3 is built from 16 residues. DNA of the CDR3: TGTGCCAGCAGCGTCTCAACAGGGGGTTTGGGCGACGAGCAGTACTTC. Translated: CASSVSTGGLGDEQYF.

The CDR3 nucleotides read TGCGCCAGCAGCCAAGCCGCGACAGGGGACAATCAGCCCCAGCATTTT. It codes for CASSQAATGDNQPQHF. The chain uses TRBV4-3 and TRBJ1-5, with TRBD1 matching over 8 bases. With 1 base clipped from V and 3 bases from J, the junction kept 5 bases outside the gene matches. Germline V gene sequence: CDR1 LGHNA, CDR2 YSLEER. The CDR3 extends over 16 amino acids.

For this clone: The junction departs from the called germline gene at one end, perhaps through a read error. This chain links TRBV7-7 with TRBJ1-2; 7 nucleotides align to TRBD1. Germline V lookup: CDR1 SSHAT, CDR2 FNYEAQ (reference sequence). This CDR3 contains 15 residues. This chain's CDR3 is CASSFPGTVNYGYTF. The CDR3 DNA reads TGTGCTAGCAGCTTCCCCGGGACAGTTAACTATGGCTACACCTTC.

The J gene is TRBJ1-6, the V gene TRBV18; D is unresolved. The length of the CDR3 is 13 residues. V lost 4 bases to trimming and J lost 7 bases, with 8 bases between them. Per the germline V gene, CDR1 is KGHSH and CDR2 is LQKENI. The CDR3 coding sequence is TGTGCCAGCTCACGTGCCGGGAATTCACCCCTCCACTTT. This encodes CASSRAGNSPLHF.

The chain links TRBV5-5 to TRBJ2-5, with 7 bases aligning to TRBD1. Germline V gives CDR1 SGHKS, CDR2 YYEKEE (reference sequence). Losses at the gene ends were 4 bases for V and 4 bases for J; bases not matched to a gene: 13. The CDR3 has 16 residues. The CDR3: CASSPSTGMRGETQYF. CDR3 in DNA: TGTGCCAGCAGCCCGTCGACAGGGATGAGAGGAGAGACCCAGTACTTC.

In its sample, this clone was seen once. J is TRBJ2-3 and V is TRBV6-4, with 8 bases aligning to TRBD2. This CDR3 is 15 amino acids long. Trimming took 6 bases from V and 5 from J; bases not matched to a gene: 10. CDR1 MRHNA and CDR2 SNTAGT come from the germline V gene. CDR3 region: CASRKSGGPGDTQYF. The CDR3 coding sequence is TGTGCCAGCAGGAAGTCGGGGGGGCCCGGAGATACGCAGTATTTT.

The chain joins TRBV7-2 to TRBJ1-2; 8 positions agree with TRBD1. This CDR3 spans 13 amino acids. The V and J ends lost 3 bases and 8 bases, in that order; junction bases with no gene match: 5. Per the germline V gene, CDR1 is SGHTA and CDR2 is FQGNSA. The CDR3 region has the DNA TGTGCCAGCAGCTTCCCAGGGGGCCCCGGCTACACCTTC. It codes for CASSFPGGPGYTF.

This clone appeared once. The V and J genes are TRBV12-3 or TRBV12-4 and TRBJ1-3; no reliable D call. Trimming pared 4 bases from V and 1 base from J, leaving 5 bases between. The CDR3 extends over 13 amino acids. In nucleotides, the CDR3 is TGTGCCAGCAGTTGGGTTTCTGGAAACACCATATATTTT. Protein sequence: CASSWVSGNTIYF.

CDR3: CASSPPSSYEQYF. CDR3 nucleotide sequence: TGTGCCAGCAGTCCCCCGAGCTCCTACGAGCAGTACTTC. The J gene is TRBJ2-7, the V gene TRBV6-6; D unresolved. The CDR3 covers 13 residues. V was trimmed by 5 bases and J by 0 bases, leaving 8 bases between them. Germline V CDR1 and CDR2: MNHNY, SVGAGI (reference sequence).

The J gene is TRBJ2-7, the V gene TRBV18; possibly TRBD1 for D (6 bases). The V and J ends lost 3 bases and 1 base respectively, with 13 bases between them. Germline assignment: CDR1 KGHSH and CDR2 LQKENI. The CDR3 is 15 residues long. CDR3 coding DNA: TGTGCCAGCTCACCTAGGACAGAGATATCCTACGAGCAGTACTTC. Its translation is CASSPRTEISYEQYF.